The subject of this entry is one TCR beta chain. Its ends do not fully match the called genes, so a read error is possible. The data belong to a study of control samples from healthy donors and cancer patients. The CDR3 is made up of 20 amino acids. Germline loops: CDR1 SSHAT, CDR2 FNYEAQ (reference sequence). The repertoire was sequenced with immunoSEQ multiplex PCR; TCRdb's copy has only in-frame clones and lacks some. The sample carries around 58,000 clones, about 96% recorded once. Sequenced sample: blood. The source is a woman between 18 and 30 years old in good health. V is TRBV7-7 and J is TRBJ2-1, with D possibly called TRBD1 or TRBD2 (5 bases each). CDR3 in amino acids: CASSLEGSAGLFSSYNEQFF. CDR3 coding DNA: TGTGCTAGCAGCTTAGAGGGTTCGGCAGGGCTTTTTAGCTCCTACAATGAGCAGTTCTTC.